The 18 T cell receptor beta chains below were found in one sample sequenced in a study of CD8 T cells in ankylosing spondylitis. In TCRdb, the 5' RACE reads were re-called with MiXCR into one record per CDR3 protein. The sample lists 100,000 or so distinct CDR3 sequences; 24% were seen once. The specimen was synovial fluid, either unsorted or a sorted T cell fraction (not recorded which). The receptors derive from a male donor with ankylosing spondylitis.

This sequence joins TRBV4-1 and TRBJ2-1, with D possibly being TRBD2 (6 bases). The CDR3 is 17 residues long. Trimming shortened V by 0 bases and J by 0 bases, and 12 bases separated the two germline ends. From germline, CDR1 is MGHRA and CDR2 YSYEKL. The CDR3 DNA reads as TGCGCCAGCAGCCAAGATCCCGCGGGAAGCTCCTACAATGAGCAGTTCTTC. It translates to CASSQDPAGSSYNEQFF.

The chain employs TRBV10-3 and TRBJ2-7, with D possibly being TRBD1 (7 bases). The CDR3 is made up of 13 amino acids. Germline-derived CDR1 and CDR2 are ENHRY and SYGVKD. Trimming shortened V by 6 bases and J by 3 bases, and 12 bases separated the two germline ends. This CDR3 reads CAIRNQGGYEQYF. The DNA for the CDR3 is TGTGCCATCAGGAATCAGGGGGGCTACGAGCAGTACTTC.

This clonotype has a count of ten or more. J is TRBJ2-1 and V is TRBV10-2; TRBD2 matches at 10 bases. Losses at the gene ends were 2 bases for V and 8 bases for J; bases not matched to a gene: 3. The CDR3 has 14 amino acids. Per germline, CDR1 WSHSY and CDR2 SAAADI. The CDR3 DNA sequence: TGCGCCAGCAGTGAGGGACTAGCGGTCGATGAGCAGTTCTTC. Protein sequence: CASSEGLAVDEQFF.

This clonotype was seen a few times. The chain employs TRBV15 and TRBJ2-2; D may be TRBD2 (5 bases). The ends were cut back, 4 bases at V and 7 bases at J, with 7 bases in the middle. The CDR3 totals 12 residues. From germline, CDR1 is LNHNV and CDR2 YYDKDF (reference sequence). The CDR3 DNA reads TGTGCCACCAGCACGGGATACGGGGAGCTGTTTTTT. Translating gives CATSTGYGELFF.

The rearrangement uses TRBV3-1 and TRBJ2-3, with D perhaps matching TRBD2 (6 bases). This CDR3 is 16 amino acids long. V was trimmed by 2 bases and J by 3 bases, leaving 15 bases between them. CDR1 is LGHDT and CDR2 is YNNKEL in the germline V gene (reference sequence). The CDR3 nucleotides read TGTGCCAGCAGCCAACTAGCCGGGAGTACAACAGATACGCAGTATTTT. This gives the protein CASSQLAGSTTDTQYF.

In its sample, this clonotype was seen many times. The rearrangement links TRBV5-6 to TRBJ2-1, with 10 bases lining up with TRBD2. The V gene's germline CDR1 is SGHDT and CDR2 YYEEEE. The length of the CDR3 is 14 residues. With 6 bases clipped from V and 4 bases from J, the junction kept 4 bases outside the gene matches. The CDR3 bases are TGTGCCAGCATCGGGACTAGCGCATACAATGAGCAGTTCTTC. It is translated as CASIGTSAYNEQFF.

The CDR3 DNA is TGCAGTGCTAGGGGGGCCCCCTACAATGAGCAGTTCTTC. Translated, it gives CSARGAPYNEQFF. This chain joins TRBV20-1 and TRBJ2-1; tentative D call: TRBD1 (6 bases). The germline gives CDR1 DFQATT, CDR2 SNEGSKA (reference sequence). The V end lost 3 bases, the J end lost 2 bases, and 8 bases lay between the germline ends. CDR3 length: 13 amino acids.

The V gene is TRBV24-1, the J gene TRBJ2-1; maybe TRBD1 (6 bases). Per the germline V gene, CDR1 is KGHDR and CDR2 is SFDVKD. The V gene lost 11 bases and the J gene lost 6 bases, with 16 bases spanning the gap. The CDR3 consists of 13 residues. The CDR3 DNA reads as TGTGCCAGCAGGGGTGGAGCAGGCAATGAGCAGTTCTTC. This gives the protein CASRGGAGNEQFF.

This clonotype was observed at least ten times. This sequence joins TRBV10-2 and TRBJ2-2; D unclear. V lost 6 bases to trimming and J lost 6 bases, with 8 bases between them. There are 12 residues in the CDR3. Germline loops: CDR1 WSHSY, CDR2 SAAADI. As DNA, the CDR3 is TGCGCCAGCAGATTGTCCGCCGGGGAGCTGTTTTTT. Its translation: CASRLSAGELFF.

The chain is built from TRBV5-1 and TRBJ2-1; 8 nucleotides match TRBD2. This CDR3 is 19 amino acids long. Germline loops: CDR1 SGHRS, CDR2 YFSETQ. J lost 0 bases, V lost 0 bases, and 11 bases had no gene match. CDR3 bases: TGCGCCAGCAGCTTGGTTGTTAGCGGGGCCCTGAGCTCCTACAATGAGCAGTTCTTC. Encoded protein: CASSLVVSGALSSYNEQFF.

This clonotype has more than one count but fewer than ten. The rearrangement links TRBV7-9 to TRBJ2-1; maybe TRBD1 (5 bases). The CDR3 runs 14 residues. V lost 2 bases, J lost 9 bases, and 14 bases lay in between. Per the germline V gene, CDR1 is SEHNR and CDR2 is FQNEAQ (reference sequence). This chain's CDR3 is CASSLSRDTVEQFF. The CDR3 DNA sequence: TGTGCCAGCAGCTTAAGCAGGGATACAGTTGAGCAGTTCTTC. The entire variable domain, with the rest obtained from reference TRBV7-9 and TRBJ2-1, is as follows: DTGVSQNPRHKITKRGQNVTFRCDPISEHNRLYWYRQTLGQGPEFLTYFQNEAQLEKSRLLSDRFSAERPKGSFSTLEIQRTEQGDSAMYLCASSLSRDTVEQFFGPGTRLTVL.

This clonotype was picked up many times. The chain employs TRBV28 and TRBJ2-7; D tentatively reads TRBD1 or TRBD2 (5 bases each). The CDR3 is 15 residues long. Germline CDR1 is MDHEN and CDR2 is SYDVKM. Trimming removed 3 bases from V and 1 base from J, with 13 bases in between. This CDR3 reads CASSFRGVGSYEQYF. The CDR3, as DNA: TGTGCCAGCAGTTTTAGAGGGGTGGGGTCCTACGAGCAGTACTTC.

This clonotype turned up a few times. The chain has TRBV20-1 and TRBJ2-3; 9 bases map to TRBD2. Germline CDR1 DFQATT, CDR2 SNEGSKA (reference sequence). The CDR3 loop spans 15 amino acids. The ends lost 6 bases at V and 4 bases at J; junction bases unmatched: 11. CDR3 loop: CSAIPGLAGSDTQYF. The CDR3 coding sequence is TGCAGTGCCATCCCGGGACTAGCAGGGTCAGATACGCAGTATTTT.

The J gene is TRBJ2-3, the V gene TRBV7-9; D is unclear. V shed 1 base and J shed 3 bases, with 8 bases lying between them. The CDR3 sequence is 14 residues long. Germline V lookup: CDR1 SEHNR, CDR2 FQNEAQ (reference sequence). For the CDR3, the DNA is TGTGCCAGCAGCTTAGGCCAGGAGACAGATACGCAGTATTTT. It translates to CASSLGQETDTQYF.

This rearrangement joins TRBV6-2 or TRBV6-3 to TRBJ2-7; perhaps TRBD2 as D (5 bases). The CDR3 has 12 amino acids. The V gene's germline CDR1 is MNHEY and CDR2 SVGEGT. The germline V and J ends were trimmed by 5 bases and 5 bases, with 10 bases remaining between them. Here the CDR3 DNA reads TGTGCCAGCAGTCGGGGTTTCAACGAGCAGTACGTC. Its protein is CASSRGFNEQYV.

The chain's CDR3 is CASSLATTSGDTGELFF. The CDR3 region has the DNA TGTGCCAGCAGCTTAGCCACTACAAGTGGCGACACCGGGGAGCTGTTTTTT. This chain joins TRBV7-9 and TRBJ2-2, with no clear D. This CDR3 spans 17 amino acids. Trimming took 0 bases from V and 3 from J, leaving 14 bases between them. Germline V lookup: CDR1 SEHNR, CDR2 FQNEAQ (reference sequence).

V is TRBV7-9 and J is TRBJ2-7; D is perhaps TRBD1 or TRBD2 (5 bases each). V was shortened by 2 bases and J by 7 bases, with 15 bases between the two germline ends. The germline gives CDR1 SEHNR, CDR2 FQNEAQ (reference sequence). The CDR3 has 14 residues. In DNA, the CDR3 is TGTGCCAGCAGCTTAAATGGGGGTAGGGGAGAGCAGTACGTC. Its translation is CASSLNGGRGEQYV.

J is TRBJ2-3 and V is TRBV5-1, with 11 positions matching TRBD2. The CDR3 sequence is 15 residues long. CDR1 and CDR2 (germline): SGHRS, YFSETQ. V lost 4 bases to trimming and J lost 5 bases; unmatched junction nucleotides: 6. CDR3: CASSPGLAARDTQYF. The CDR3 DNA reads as TGCGCCAGCAGCCCGGGACTAGCGGCACGAGATACGCAGTATTTT. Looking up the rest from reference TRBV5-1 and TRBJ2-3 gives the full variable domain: KAGVTQTPRYLIKTRGQQVTLSCSPISGHRSVSWYQQTPGQGLQFLFEYFSETQRNKGNFPGRFSGRQFSNSRSEMNVSTLELGDSALYLCASSPGLAARDTQYFGPGTRLTVL.